This TCR beta chain was recorded in a study of cytomegalovirus exposure and HLA in healthy donors. Whole-study context: A prior analysis found fewer than 120 million unique TCR beta sequences from around 180 million T cells. The study, taken as a whole, reports: A later analysis associated around 17,000 TCR beta sequences with HLA alleles at a 0.05 false discovery rate. Within an earlier analysis, most TCR beta V segments proved productive either about 87% or about 30% of the time.

Losses at the gene ends were 9 bases for V and 3 bases for J; bases not matched to a gene: 11. Germline values: CDR1 MRHNA, CDR2 SNTAGT. CDR3 length: 15 residues. PCR involved 60 Vbeta and 13 Jbeta primers. Profiling relied on immunoSEQ multiplex PCR, and the TCRdb table lists in-frame clones only, not all of them. This sample's table reports 95,000 to 150,000 clones. On this clone itself: Its antigen is undetermined.

The V and J genes are TRBV6-4 and TRBJ2-7; TRBD2 agrees at 10 bases. The origin of this receptor is a man aged 18-30 years in good health and CMV-seronegative. Specimen: PBMCs. CDR3 sequence reads: CARVPGTSAYYEQYF. CDR3 DNA sequence: TGTGCCAGGGTTCCGGGGACTAGCGCTTACTACGAGCAGTACTTC.